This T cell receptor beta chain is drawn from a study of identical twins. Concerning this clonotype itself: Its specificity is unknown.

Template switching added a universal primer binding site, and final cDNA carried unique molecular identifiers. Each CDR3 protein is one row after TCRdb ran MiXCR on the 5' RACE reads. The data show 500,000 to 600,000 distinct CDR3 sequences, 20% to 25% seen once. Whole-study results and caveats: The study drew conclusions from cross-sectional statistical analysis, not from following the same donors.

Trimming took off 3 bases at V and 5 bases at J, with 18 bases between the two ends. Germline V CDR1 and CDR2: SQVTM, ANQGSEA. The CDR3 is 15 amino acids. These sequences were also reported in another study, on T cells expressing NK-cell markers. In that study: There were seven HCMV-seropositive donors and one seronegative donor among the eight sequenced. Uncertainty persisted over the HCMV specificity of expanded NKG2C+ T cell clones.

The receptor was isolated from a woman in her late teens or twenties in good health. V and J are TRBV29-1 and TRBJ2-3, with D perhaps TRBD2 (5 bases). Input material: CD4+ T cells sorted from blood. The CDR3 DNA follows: TGCAGCGTTGAGTTAGGGCACCCAGGAGGAGATACGCAGTATTTT. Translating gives CSVELGHPGGDTQYF.